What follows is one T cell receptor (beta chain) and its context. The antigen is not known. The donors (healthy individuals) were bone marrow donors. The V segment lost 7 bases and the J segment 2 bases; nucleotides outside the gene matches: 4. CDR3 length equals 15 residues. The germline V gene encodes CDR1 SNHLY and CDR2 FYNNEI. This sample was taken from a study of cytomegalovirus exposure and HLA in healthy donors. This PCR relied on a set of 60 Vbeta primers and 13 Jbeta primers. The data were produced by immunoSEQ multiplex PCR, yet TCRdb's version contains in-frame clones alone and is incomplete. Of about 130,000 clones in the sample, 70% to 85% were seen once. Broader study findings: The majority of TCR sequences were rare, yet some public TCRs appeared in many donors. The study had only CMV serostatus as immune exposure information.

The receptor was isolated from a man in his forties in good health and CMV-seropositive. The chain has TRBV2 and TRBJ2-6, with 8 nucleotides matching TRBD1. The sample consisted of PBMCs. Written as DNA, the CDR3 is TGTGCCAGCAAGGACAGGGCCCCTGGGGCCAACGTCCTGACTTTC. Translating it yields CASKDRAPGANVLTF.